The source of this TCR beta chain is a study of T cell changes during pregnancy in multiple sclerosis. The repertoire was sequenced with immunoSEQ multiplex PCR; TCRdb's copy has only in-frame clones and lacks some. The sample lists about 67,000 clones; about 91% were seen once. Germline V lookup: CDR1 MNHEY, CDR2 SVGAGI. The CDR3 covers 15 residues. On this clone itself: The junction departs from the called germline gene at one end, perhaps through a read error.

The chain joins TRBV6-5 to TRBJ1-2; 10 bases match TRBD1. This clonotype was obtained from a female donor with multiple sclerosis, enrolled in a pregnancy study. The sample consisted of peripheral blood, taken in the first trimester of pregnancy. The CDR3 is CAGSYSLDRGPGYTF. In DNA, the CDR3 is TGTGCCGGCAGTTACTCGCTTGACAGGGGGCCCGGCTACACCTTC.